The rows below give T cell receptor beta chains drawn from one sample of a study of cytomegalovirus exposure and HLA in healthy donors. Produced via immunoSEQ multiplex PCR; TCRdb's table is partial and in-frame only. The sample has 150,000 to 200,000 clones; about 86% are singletons. Input material: PBMCs. These receptors were collected from a woman aged 18-29 years in good health and CMV-seronegative. Each CDR3 is given without its conserved first and last residue. The size field is filled for only some rows; it gives once, few, many or a size class.

size	V	CDR3
-	TRBV2	ASLVTGNTGELF
-	TRBV19	ASSFKARGLNEKLF
few	TRBV5-1	ASSFSDRVHEQY
-	TRBV27	ASSLELFRQVYYEQY
-	TRBV28	ASSLPLRRNYGYT
-	TRBV19	ASSILVGTPVEAF
-	TRBV5-1	ASSFIPGQQNTEAF
-	TRBV27	ASSSGQLMNTEAF
-	TRBV7-6	ASSLIPFRTGRWYGYT
-	TRBV6-5	ASREDSRTGELF
-	TRBV4-1	ASSIVQGLIWLGTEAF
-	TRBV6-5	ASSNRQGNQPQH
once	TRBV6-5	ASRLSTGGVYGYT
once	TRBV5-4	ASSLGRGFIT
-	TRBV27	ASSPEPGLTYNEQF
-	TRBV29-1	SVDRAYTDTQY
-	TRBV6-5	ASSPDRVVKEKLF
-	TRBV2	ASLLGQGYTEAF
-	TRBV10-3	AITLTGGGEAF
-	TRBV9	ASSVAGGSTQETQY
-	TRBV5-6	ASSLPGAVLAF
-	TRBV7-9	ASSLEEGRAF